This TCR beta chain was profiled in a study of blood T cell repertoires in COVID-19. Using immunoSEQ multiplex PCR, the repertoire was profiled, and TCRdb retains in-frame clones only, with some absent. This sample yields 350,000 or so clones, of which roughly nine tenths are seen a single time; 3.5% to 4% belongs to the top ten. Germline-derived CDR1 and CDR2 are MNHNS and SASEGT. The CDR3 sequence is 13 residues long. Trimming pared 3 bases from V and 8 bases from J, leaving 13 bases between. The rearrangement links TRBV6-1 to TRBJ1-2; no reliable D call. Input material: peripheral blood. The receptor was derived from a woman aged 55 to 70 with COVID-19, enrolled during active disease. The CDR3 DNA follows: TGTGCCAGCAGTGACCTAGGCCTGGAGGGCTACACCTTC. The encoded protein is CASSDLGLEGYTF.